This TCR beta chain came from a study of technical replicates of blood from several donors. The CDR3 has 15 residues. Deletions cut 6 bases from V and 0 bases from J, with 12 bases between. Germline V gene sequence: CDR1 KGHSH, CDR2 LQKENI. Sequenced by immunoSEQ multiplex PCR; TCRdb stores in-frame clones only, minus some. Of more than 70,000 clones in the sample, 93% were seen once. This TCR derives from a human donor in good health. The genes are TRBV18 and TRBJ2-4, with D perhaps TRBD2 (5 bases). The sequencing input was T cells isolated from PBMCs. The CDR3 nucleotides are TGTGCCAGCTCTCCAGGACTGTTAGCCAAAAACATTCAGTACTTC. Its protein is CASSPGLLAKNIQYF.